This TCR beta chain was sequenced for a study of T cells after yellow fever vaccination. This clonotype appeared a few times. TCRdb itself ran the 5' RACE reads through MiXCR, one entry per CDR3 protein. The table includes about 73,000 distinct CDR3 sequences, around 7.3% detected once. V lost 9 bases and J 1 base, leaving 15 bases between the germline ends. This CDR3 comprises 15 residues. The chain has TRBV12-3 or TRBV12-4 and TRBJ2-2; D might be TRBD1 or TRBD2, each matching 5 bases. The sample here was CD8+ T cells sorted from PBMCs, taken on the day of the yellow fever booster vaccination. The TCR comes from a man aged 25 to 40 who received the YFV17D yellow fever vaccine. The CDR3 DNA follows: TGTGCCAGTTCCAGTGTGGGGGAGAACACCGGGGAGCTGTTTTTT. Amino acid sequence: CASSSVGENTGELFF.